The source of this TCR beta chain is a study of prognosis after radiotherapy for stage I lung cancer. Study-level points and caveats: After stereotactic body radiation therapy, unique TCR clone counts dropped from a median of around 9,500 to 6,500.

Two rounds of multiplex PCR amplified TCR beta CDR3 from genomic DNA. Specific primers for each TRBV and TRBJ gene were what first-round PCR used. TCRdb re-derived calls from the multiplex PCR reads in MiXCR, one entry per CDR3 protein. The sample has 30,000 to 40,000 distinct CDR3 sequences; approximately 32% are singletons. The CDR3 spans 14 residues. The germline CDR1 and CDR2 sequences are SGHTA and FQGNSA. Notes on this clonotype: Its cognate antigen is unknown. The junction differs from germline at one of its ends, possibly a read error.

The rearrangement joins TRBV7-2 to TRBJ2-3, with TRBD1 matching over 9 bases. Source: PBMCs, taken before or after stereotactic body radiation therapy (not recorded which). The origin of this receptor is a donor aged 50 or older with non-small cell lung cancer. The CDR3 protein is CASSLGTGSDTQYF. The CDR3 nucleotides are TGTGCCAGCAGCCTAGGGACAGGGTCAGATACACAGTATTTT.